A selection of T cell receptor beta chains follows, all from one sample in a study of blood T cell repertoires in COVID-19. Sequencing was performed with immunoSEQ multiplex PCR; in TCRdb, only in-frame clones are kept and a portion is missing. The sample lists 330,000 or so clones, about 88% seen once, with about 3% in the top ten. Sequenced sample: PBMCs or T cells enriched from blood (not recorded which). The source of these receptors is a woman aged 25 to 39 who had recovered from COVID-19. The CDR3 runs from the conserved cysteine through the conserved F or W. Each record gives: V gene, D gene, J gene, clone size, CDR3 DNA, CDR3 protein. D genes are given only for firm matches. Expanded clones are given a class, and other clones once, few, many or no size at all.

TRBV7-8	TRBD1	TRBJ1-2	few	TGTGCCAGCAGCTTAGTAACAGGGGGCCATGGCTACACCTTC	CASSLVTGGHGYTF
TRBV19	TRBD2	TRBJ2-7	.	TGTGCCAGTAGTATTCGTTTGGCGGGGGAGAGCTCCTACGAGCAGTACTTC	CASSIRLAGESSYEQYF
TRBV2	.	TRBJ2-5	.	TGTGCCAGCACACAGCAAGAGACCCAGTACTTC	CASTQQETQYF
TRBV5-1	TRBD1	TRBJ2-5	.	TGCGCCAGCAGCCCGACAGGGTGGGAGACCCAGTACTTC	CASSPTGWETQYF
TRBV10-2	TRBD1	TRBJ2-7	.	TGCGCCAGCAGTGAGTCATGGGACAGCTCCTACGAGCAGTACTTC	CASSESWDSSYEQYF
TRBV5-1	.	TRBJ2-1	.	TGCGCCAGCAGCTTTGTAGAGGATGAGCAGTTCTTC	CASSFVEDEQFF
TRBV5-1	TRBD1	TRBJ2-5	.	TGCGCCAGCAGCTTGGAGACAGGGGAAGAGACCCAGTACTTC	CASSLETGEETQYF
TRBV7-9	TRBD2	TRBJ2-1	.	TGTGCCAGCAGCTCCGTACTAGCGGGGGGGAATGAGCAGTTCTTC	CASSSVLAGGNEQFF
TRBV7-3	.	TRBJ2-3	.	TGTGCCAGCAGCCAAGGACTTCGCACAGATACGCAGTATTTT	CASSQGLRTDTQYF
TRBV3-1/TRBV3-2	.	TRBJ2-7	.	TGTGCCAGCAGCCACAGGGGGGTTGGGACCTACGAGCAGTACTTC	CASSHRGVGTYEQYF
TRBV11-2	TRBD1	TRBJ2-2	.	TGTGCCAGCAAGTACAGGGGTCCCGGGGAGCTGTTTTTT	CASKYRGPGELFF
TRBV19	TRBD2	TRBJ2-2	.	TGTGCCAGTAGTATCCTAGCGGCTCGGGGCGGGGAGCTGTTTTTT	CASSILAARGGELFF
TRBV7-7	TRBD1	TRBJ2-5	.	TGTGCTAGCAGCTTAGGTTCAGGGGGCTGGGAGACCCAGTACTTC	CASSLGSGGWETQYF
TRBV10-3	.	TRBJ2-3	.	TGTGCCATCAGGGCAGGGGACAGCACAGATACGCAGTATTTT	CAIRAGDSTDTQYF
TRBV5-1	TRBD2	TRBJ2-1	.	TGCGCCAGCAGCCTCGGACTAGCGGGAGGCACTGAGCAGTTCTTC	CASSLGLAGGTEQFF
TRBV5-5	.	TRBJ2-5	.	TGTGCCAGCAGCATATATCCGGAGACCCAGTACTTC	CASSIYPETQYF
TRBV11-2	TRBD2	TRBJ2-5	.	TGTGCCAGCAGCTTACTGCGCGGGGGGGTCCAAGAGACCCAGTACTTC	CASSLLRGGVQETQYF
TRBV18	.	TRBJ1-5	once	TGTGCCAGCTCATCATCGCAGGGGCAGGGTCAGCCCCAGCATTTT	CASSSSQGQGQPQHF
TRBV12-3/TRBV12-4	TRBD2	TRBJ2-4	.	TGTGCCAGCAGAGGACTAGAAAACATTCAGTACTTC	CASRGLENIQYF
TRBV14	.	TRBJ1-2	.	TGTGCCAGCAGCGCAAGAACAGGAGATTATGGCTACACCTTC	CASSARTGDYGYTF
TRBV18	TRBD1	TRBJ2-2	.	TGTGCCAGCTCCCCAGGGGCGGACAGGGGGCTCGTGGACACCGGGGAGCTGTTTTTT	CASSPGADRGLVDTGELFF